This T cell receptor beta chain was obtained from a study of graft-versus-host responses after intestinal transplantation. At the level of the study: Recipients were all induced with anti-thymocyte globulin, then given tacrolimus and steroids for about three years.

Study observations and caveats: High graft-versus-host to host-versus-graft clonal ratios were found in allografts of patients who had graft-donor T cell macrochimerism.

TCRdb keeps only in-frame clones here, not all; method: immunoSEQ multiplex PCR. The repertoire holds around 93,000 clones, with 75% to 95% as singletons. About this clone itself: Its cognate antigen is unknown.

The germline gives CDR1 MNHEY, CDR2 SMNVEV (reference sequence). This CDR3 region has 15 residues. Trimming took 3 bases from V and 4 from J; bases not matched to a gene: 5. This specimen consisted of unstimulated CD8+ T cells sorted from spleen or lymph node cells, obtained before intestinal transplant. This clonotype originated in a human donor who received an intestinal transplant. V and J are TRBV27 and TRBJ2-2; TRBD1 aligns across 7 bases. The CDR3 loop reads CASSFIAGGTGELFF. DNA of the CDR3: TGTGCCAGCAGTTTTATCGCAGGGGGCACCGGGGAGCTGTTTTTT.